Following are 11 T cell receptor beta chains from one sample sequenced in a study of control samples from healthy donors and cancer patients. The repertoire was sequenced with immunoSEQ multiplex PCR; TCRdb's copy has only in-frame clones and lacks some. The sample carries 70,000 or so clones, about 80% recorded once. The specimen sequenced was blood. The receptors shown here come from a man aged 50-59 years in good health.

This rearrangement joins TRBV6-5 to TRBJ1-5; D might be TRBD1 (6 bases). There are 14 residues in the CDR3. Deletions cut 5 bases from V and 1 base from J, with 9 bases between. Germline values: CDR1 MNHEY, CDR2 SVGAGI. The CDR3 DNA is TGTGCCAGCAGTAAACAGGGAAGCAATCAGCCCCAGCATTTT. It translates to CASSKQGSNQPQHF.

V gene TRBV6-5 combines with J gene TRBJ1-1; 7 bases align to TRBD1. The germline CDR1 and CDR2 sequences are MNHEY and SVGAGI. Trimming at V came to 10 bases and at J to 6 bases, leaving 8 bases not matched to a gene. The CDR3 is 12 residues long. The CDR3 sequence: CAILRGTSEAFF. The CDR3 nucleotides read TGTGCCATTCTCAGGGGGACCTCTGAAGCTTTCTTT.

The chain carries TRBV12-3 or TRBV12-4 and TRBJ2-7; D remains unclear. V dropped 7 bases and J dropped 5 bases, with 6 bases sitting between them. The CDR3 is made up of 10 amino acids. This chain's CDR3 is CASISHEQYF. CDR3 bases: TGTGCCAGCATATCCCACGAGCAGTACTTC.

The rearrangement joins TRBV6-5 to TRBJ1-1; TRBD1 matches 7 bases. The CDR3 is made up of 15 amino acids. V was clipped by 6 bases and J by 4 bases; unmatched bases: 11. Germline CDR1 and CDR2: MNHEY and SVGAGI. The CDR3 DNA reads as TGTGCCAGCAGCCCCTCGACAGGGCTGCGCACTGAAGCTTTCTTT. It yields the protein CASSPSTGLRTEAFF.

The V and J genes are TRBV9 and TRBJ1-2; D gene unclear. The germline V and J ends were trimmed by 6 bases and 5 bases, with 17 bases remaining between them. This CDR3 comprises 14 residues. Germline V CDR1 and CDR2: SGDLS, YYNGEE. CDR3 protein: CASIFQAGRYGYTF. As DNA, the CDR3 is TGTGCCAGCATCTTCCAGGCGGGTAGATATGGCTACACCTTC.

This clone has just a few counts. The J gene is TRBJ2-3, the V gene TRBV4-3; 14 bases line up with TRBD2. The CDR3 has 16 amino acids. V shed 2 bases, J shed 6 bases, and the junction held 4 bases outside the gene matches. Germline CDR1 LGHNA, CDR2 YSLEER. The CDR3 is CASSQPGLAGEDTQYF. In DNA form, the CDR3 reads TGCGCCAGCAGCCAACCGGGACTAGCGGGGGAGGATACGCAGTATTTT.

This sequence joins TRBV2 and TRBJ2-3; the match to TRBD2 covers 8 bases. The CDR3 sequence is 15 residues long. Germline V gene data show CDR1 as SNHLY and CDR2 as FYNNEI. The V segment lost 1 base and the J segment 1 base; nucleotides outside the gene matches: 1. The CDR3 spells CASSEGRGGTDTQYF. The CDR3 region has the DNA TGTGCCAGCAGTGAAGGGCGGGGGGGCACAGATACGCAGTATTTT.

The chain carries TRBV6-5 and TRBJ1-1, with 7 bases matching TRBD1. Germline CDR1 and CDR2: MNHEY and SVGAGI. The J segment lost 7 bases and the V segment lost 10 bases, leaving 6 bases of the junction unmatched. The CDR3 covers 11 residues. The CDR3 nucleotides are TGTGCCATCTTACAGGGGAATGAAGCTTTCTTT. This sequence encodes CAILQGNEAFF.

V and J are TRBV18 and TRBJ2-7; D unresolved. Germline CDR1 reads KGHSH; CDR2 reads LQKENI. V was pared by 6 bases and J by 0 bases, with 21 bases between. This CDR3 is built from 17 residues. The CDR3 spells CASSPRARQVPSYEQYF. Written as DNA, the CDR3 is TGTGCCAGCTCCCCTCGAGCGCGCCAAGTTCCCTCCTACGAGCAGTACTTC.

The chain couples TRBV30 to TRBJ2-5; D might be TRBD2 (6 bases). V lost 0 bases and J 5 bases, leaving 10 bases between the germline ends. The CDR3 runs to 13 residues. CDR1 is GTSNPN, CDR2 SVGIG, per germline (reference sequence). The CDR3 DNA reads TGTGCCTGGAGTGTATCGGGGGTCGAGACCCAGTACTTC. This encodes CAWSVSGVETQYF.

The chain's CDR3 is CASDMTGMNTGELFF. In nucleotides, the CDR3 is TGTGCCAGCGATATGACAGGGATGAACACCGGGGAGCTGTTTTTT. The rearrangement joins TRBV7-9 to TRBJ2-2, with 7 bases that match TRBD1. The CDR3 spans 15 residues. The V segment lost 8 bases and the J segment 1 base; nucleotides outside the gene matches: 7. Germline lookup yields CDR1 SEHNR and CDR2 FQNEAQ (reference sequence).